This TCR beta chain was captured in a study of T cells after yellow fever vaccination (dated by TCRdb to the late 2010s). In terms of the full investigation: Libraries from fractions with low cell numbers were prepared with the SMART-Seq v4 Ultra Low Input RNA kit. Two healthy male donors, one aged 18 to 30 and one aged 30 to 40 years, made up the cohort. Blood was drawn at multiple timepoints before and after primary and secondary immunization, with bulk PBMC replicates and cell subsets isolated. Bulk TCR alpha and beta repertoires were sequenced longitudinally to track T-cell clones before and after primary and booster YFV17D yellow fever vaccination.

Broad study findings and their caveats: Most clones expanded after primary vaccination (approximately 95% of CD4 and roughly 88% of CD8) were re-detected after the booster, suggesting that broad memory maintenance occurred. A small share of clonotypes occurred in both CD4 and CD8 compartments, likely arising from convergent recombination. Computational filtering was needed because FACS-sorted repertoires could contain abundant contaminating clonotypes from the bulk population. Because the study included only a couple of donors, the extent to which the findings can be generalized is limited. The secondary T-cell response was found to be weaker but faster than the primary response, with a peak reached on day 5 rather than on day 15.

What this sample's treatment or condition label stands for: live attenuated yellow fever vaccine strain. PBMCs were isolated from peripheral blood using a standard Ficoll-Paque protocol. CD4 and CD8 T-cell fractions were isolated with Dynabeads CD4 and CD8 positive selection kits. TriZol was used to extract RNA from bulk PBMCs, CD4 and CD8 fractions, and dextramer-positive and dextramer-negative fractions. TCR cDNA was made using 5'RACE template switching, a step that added a universal primer site and unique molecular identifiers. Priming of cDNA synthesis was performed from both the TCR alpha and TCR beta constant segments. Two PCR steps were used to amplify libraries, with sample barcodes and sequencing adapters being added in the second step. Libraries were sequenced on Illumina HiSeq 2500 (2x100 bp) or NovaSeq (2x150 bp). Under the source paper's analysis protocol: MIGEC was used to demultiplex reads and collapse the reads into UMI consensus sequences, and MiXCR was used for V(D)J alignment. Clonotypes responding to the vaccine were identified with edgeR on replicate PBMC samples, with the criteria of FDR below 0.01 and a log2 fold change above 5 up to day 15. CD4 or CD8 identity was assigned to each bulk clonotype according to whether the clonotype was present at higher abundance in the sequenced CD4 repertoire or the sequenced CD8 repertoire. TCRdb reanalyzed the raw reads on its own, using fastp at Q25 for trimming and MiXCR for clone calling, and kept in-frame beta chains. Entries that share a CDR3 protein sequence are merged under the most common genes and DNA. TCRdb's processing, not the authors' own work, is the source of the V and J calls. The sample records 200,000 to 250,000 distinct CDR3 sequences, about 7% of which are singletons. About 0.85% of the sample rests with the top ten.

V was cut back by 6 bases and J by 6 bases, leaving a gap of 15 bases between them. Taken from the germline V gene, the CDR1 and CDR2 loops are MDHEN and SYDVKM. The CDR3, from cysteine to phenylalanine, totals 14 residues. The kept DNA is CDR3 alone, 42 bases in frame from the first base. To note about this clonotype: It has no known antigen specificity. No much larger clonotype is one base removed from it; base qualities were not supplied.

The rearranged chain carries TRBV28 and TRBJ2-1, with a tentative D gene TRBD1 over 6 matching bases. The sample consisted of CD4+ T cells sorted from PBMCs, taken 15 days after the yellow fever booster vaccination. This TCR was recovered from a man aged 25-45 years who received the YFV17D yellow fever vaccine. The CDR3 sequence is CASSTSQGGNEQFF. Read as DNA, the sequence is TGTGCCAGCAGCACTAGTCAAGGGGGCAATGAGCAGTTCTTC.